This T cell receptor (beta chain) was observed in a study of blood T cell repertoires in COVID-19. Looking at the study overall: The United States, Italy and Spain were the sources of the acute and convalescent COVID-19 samples.

The data were produced by immunoSEQ multiplex PCR, yet TCRdb's version contains in-frame clones alone and is incomplete. The table includes about 200,000 clones, roughly 84% detected once. This CDR3 comprises 15 residues. Trimming at V came to 4 bases and at J to 3 bases, leaving 8 bases not matched to a gene. CDR1 SEHNR and CDR2 FQNEAQ come from the germline V gene (reference sequence). The sequence came from a man aged 40-49 years who had recovered from COVID-19. The sample consisted of PBMCs or T cells enriched from blood (not recorded which). J is TRBJ2-5 and V is TRBV7-9; TRBD1 agrees at 7 bases. Written as DNA, the CDR3 is TGTGCCAGCAGCTCCCGCCGACAGGGCAAAGAGACCCAGTACTTC. This translates into CASSSRRQGKETQYF.